This T cell receptor beta chain originates from a study of molecular identifiers for immune sequencing clone quantification. Study-level information: Split five ways in replicates, RNA from roughly 20,000 or 100,000 naive CD8 cells had four portions sequenced. Broader study findings: Clones carrying above 20 RNA copies accounted for over 98% of effector molecules, under 1% in naive cells.

Germline V CDR1 and CDR2: MDHEN, SYDVKM. The CDR3 sequence is 14 residues long. Trimming shortened V by 4 bases and J by 5 bases, and 15 bases separated the two germline ends. A few counts support this clonotype. Antigen unknown. TCRdb itself ran the PCR reads through MiXCR, one entry per CDR3 protein. In the table there are 550,000 to 750,000 distinct CDR3 sequences, just under 20% of which are singletons. The V and J genes are TRBV28 and TRBJ2-7, with D perhaps TRBD1 or TRBD2 (6 bases each). The source material was naive CD8+ T cells from blood, with Jurkat cell RNA spiked in. Stated subset: FACS-sorted CD8+CD4-CCR7+CD45RA+ naive T cells. The TCR was taken from a human donor in good health. Some libraries in this study had Jurkat cell RNA spiked in. The chain's CDR3 is CASSWDITSHEQYF. The CDR3 DNA sequence: TGTGCCAGCAGTTGGGACATTACTAGCCACGAGCAGTACTTC.